These 30 T cell receptor beta chains share one sample of origin, sequenced in a study of T cell clones after liver transplantation. Libraries were prepared by immunoSEQ multiplex PCR; TCRdb keeps only in-frame clonotypes and omits some of them. The sample records 51,000 or so clones, approximately 87% being singletons. Sequencing was performed on CD8+ T cells from blood, taken 12 months after liver transplant. These receptor sequences come from a human patient who received a liver transplant. The graft donor may have given rise to some T cells.

This clone has just a few counts. The J gene is TRBJ2-7, the V gene TRBV27; TRBD2 matches at 13 bases. Germline CDR1 is MNHEY and CDR2 is SMNVEV (reference sequence). CDR3 length: 14 residues. After removal of 5 bases from V and 6 bases from J, the junction contained 4 bases not matched to a gene. CDR3 region: CASSPGLAGAEQYF. CDR3 nucleotides: TGTGCCAGCAGTCCCGGACTAGCGGGAGCCGAGCAGTACTTC.

The V call is TRBV4-1, the J call TRBJ2-7; tentative D call: TRBD2 (6 bases). Trimming shortened V by 1 base and J by 5 bases, and 15 bases separated the two germline ends. This CDR3 is built from 15 residues. CDR1 is MGHRA and CDR2 is YSYEKL in the germline V gene. The CDR3 nucleotides are TGCGCCAGCAGCCAAGCCCGGGACGGACTAAACGAGCAGTACTTC. It translates to CASSQARDGLNEQYF.

The chain carries TRBV29-1 and TRBJ2-2, with D perhaps TRBD2 (5 bases). V gave up 0 bases and J gave up 2 bases, with 10 bases separating them. The CDR3 sequence is 15 residues long. Germline CDR1 is SQVTM and CDR2 is ANQGSEA. The CDR3 protein is CSVEDRGTNTGELFF. In DNA form, the CDR3 reads TGCAGCGTTGAAGATCGGGGAACCAACACCGGGGAGCTGTTTTTT.

This sequence joins TRBV28 and TRBJ2-7; 7 bases match TRBD2. Germline V CDR1 and CDR2: MDHEN, SYDVKM. The J segment lost 0 bases and the V segment lost 7 bases, leaving 9 bases of the junction unmatched. The CDR3 has 15 amino acids. CDR3 sequence: CASTFRGESSYEQYF. The CDR3 DNA is TGTGCCAGCACCTTCCGGGGGGAGAGCTCCTACGAGCAGTACTTC.

This clone was seen repeatedly, ten times or more. V gene TRBV5-6 combines with J gene TRBJ2-7, with 8 nucleotides matching TRBD1. Germline trimming cut 4 bases from V and 3 bases from J; bases unmatched to any gene: 6. This CDR3 region has 14 residues. Per the germline V gene, CDR1 is SGHDT and CDR2 is YYEEEE. The CDR3 nucleotides are TGTGCCAGCAGCATTGGGACAGGCAACTACGAGCAGTACTTC. This codes for CASSIGTGNYEQYF.

The chain joins TRBV4-1 to TRBJ1-4, with D unresolved. Trimming shortened V by 0 bases and J by 11 bases, and 7 bases separated the two germline ends. Germline V CDR1 and CDR2: MGHRA, YSYEKL. CDR3 length: 12 residues. Here the CDR3 reads CASSQDSRKLFF. The CDR3 DNA sequence: TGCGCCAGCAGCCAAGATTCAAGGAAACTGTTTTTT.

The chain couples TRBV11-2 to TRBJ1-2; no clear D gene. Trimming stripped 1 base from V and 1 base from J, with 7 bases between. This CDR3 has 14 amino acids. Per germline, CDR1 SGHAT and CDR2 FQNNGV. The CDR3 reads CASSLGTLNYGYTF. DNA of the CDR3: TGTGCCAGCAGCTTAGGGACCCTTAACTATGGCTACACCTTC.

The chain is built from TRBV4-1 and TRBJ1-5, with D possibly being TRBD1 (6 bases). The CDR3 covers 13 residues. V dropped 5 bases and J dropped 7 bases, with 12 bases sitting between them. The V gene's germline CDR1 is MGHRA and CDR2 YSYEKL. This chain's CDR3 is CASSYDRSQPQHF. The CDR3 nucleotides are TGCGCCAGCAGCTATGACAGGTCCCAGCCCCAGCATTTT.

The chain carries TRBV29-1 and TRBJ2-7, with unresolved D. Germline loops: CDR1 SQVTM, CDR2 ANQGSEA. The CDR3 is made up of 11 amino acids. Trimming took off 4 bases at V and 7 bases at J, with 11 bases between the two ends. The CDR3 protein is CSVGRLGEQYF. DNA of the CDR3: TGCAGCGTTGGTCGACTCGGGGAGCAGTACTTC.

The chain carries TRBV7-6 and TRBJ2-7; 7 bases fit TRBD1. CDR1 and CDR2 from the germline V gene are SGHVS and FNYEAQ. The junction had 7 bases not matched to a gene; V was cut back by 5 bases and J by 3 bases. The CDR3 runs to 14 residues. CDR3 loop: CASSRDRDHYEQYF. The CDR3 region has the DNA TGTGCCAGCAGCCGAGACAGGGACCACTACGAGCAGTACTTC.

The rearrangement joins TRBV6-6 to TRBJ1-4, with D perhaps matching TRBD1 (5 bases). Looked up from germline, CDR1 is MNHNY and CDR2 is SVGAGI (reference sequence). The CDR3 runs to 14 residues. Trimming took off 6 bases at V and 4 bases at J, with 12 bases between the two ends. CDR3: CASRTDSNNEKLFF. As DNA, the CDR3 is TGTGCCAGCAGGACCGACAGCAATAATGAAAAACTGTTTTTT.

The chain couples TRBV2 to TRBJ2-7; 11 nucleotides agree with TRBD2. With V trimmed by 0 bases and J by 3 bases, 1 base remained unmatched. Per germline, CDR1 SNHLY and CDR2 FYNNEI. This CDR3 contains 15 residues. The CDR3 bases are TGTGCCAGCAGTGAAGCGGGACTAGCGGTCTACGAGCAGTACTTC. It codes for CASSEAGLAVYEQYF. The full variable domain, completed using reference TRBV2 and TRBJ2-7, is EPEVTQTPSHQVTQMGQEVILRCVPISNHLYFYWYRQILGQKVEFLVSFYNNEISEKSEIFDDQFSVERPDGSNFTLKIRSTKLEDSAMYFCASSEAGLAVYEQYFGPGTRLTVT.

This clone was recorded once. J is TRBJ1-1 and V is TRBV7-9; D is ambiguous. The CDR3 consists of 14 residues. Germline loops: CDR1 SEHNR, CDR2 FQNEAQ (reference sequence). Trimming took 1 base from V and 2 from J, leaving 8 bases between them. In DNA, the CDR3 is TGTGCCAGCAGCTTAGTGATCGTTAACACTGAAGCTTTCTTT. Amino acids: CASSLVIVNTEAFF.

This clone is medium-sized by share. V is TRBV7-9 and J is TRBJ1-2; a weak D match, TRBD1 (6 bases). The CDR3 has 11 amino acids. The germline CDR1 and CDR2 sequences are SEHNR and FQNEAQ (reference sequence). Trimming pared 8 bases from V and 7 bases from J, leaving 11 bases between. The CDR3 here is CASLTGFGYTF. The CDR3 DNA sequence: TGTGCCAGCTTAACAGGGTTTGGCTACACCTTC.

The chain combines TRBV2 with TRBJ1-5; no clear D gene. This CDR3 comprises 16 residues. Deletions cut 4 bases from V and 3 bases from J, with 16 bases between. Germline values: CDR1 SNHLY, CDR2 FYNNEI. CDR3 bases: TGTGCCAGCAGTGGCTCAACATGGACCACCAATCAGCCCCAGCATTTT. It yields the protein CASSGSTWTTNQPQHF.

This chain joins TRBV6-5 and TRBJ1-1; no firm D call. Germline CDR1 reads MNHEY; CDR2 reads SVGAGI. V lost 6 bases, J lost 8 bases, and 19 bases lay in between. CDR3 size: 14 residues. In nucleotides, the CDR3 is TGTGCCAGCAGGTCCTTGGAGGGCGGTGGGGAAGCTTTCTTT. Protein: CASRSLEGGGEAFF.

The J gene is TRBJ2-3, the V gene TRBV27, with 7 bases identical to TRBD1. V was clipped by 6 bases and J by 2 bases; unmatched bases: 11. CDR1 is MNHEY, CDR2 SMNVEV, per germline (reference sequence). The CDR3 spans 16 residues. CDR3 sequence: CASRPLRTGITDTQYF. The CDR3 coding sequence is TGTGCCAGCAGACCATTGAGGACAGGAATCACAGATACGCAGTATTTT.

The rearrangement joins TRBV28 to TRBJ2-5, with 8 bases fitting TRBD2. This CDR3 spans 14 amino acids. Germline V gives CDR1 MDHEN, CDR2 SYDVKM. V lost 5 bases to trimming and J lost 2 bases; unmatched junction nucleotides: 4. The CDR3 sequence is CASSRLAGQETQYF. The DNA for the CDR3 is TGTGCCAGCAGTCGATTAGCGGGACAAGAGACCCAGTACTTC.

The rearrangement links TRBV4-3 to TRBJ1-4; possibly TRBD1 for D (5 bases). The CDR3 is 14 residues long. CDR1 LGHNA and CDR2 YSLEER come from the germline V gene. Trimming removed 4 bases at V and 6 bases at J, with 12 bases between. The DNA of the CDR3 is TGCGCCAGCAGCCTTGGACGGGGGGATGAAAAACTGTTTTTT. Amino acids: CASSLGRGDEKLFF.

The chain couples TRBV7-6 to TRBJ2-7, with TRBD2 identical over 7 bases. The CDR3 sequence is 15 residues long. Germline V gene lookup returns CDR1 SGHVS and CDR2 FNYEAQ. V trimming: 3 bases; J trimming: 2 bases; junction bases outside the gene matches: 7. CDR3 in amino acids: CASSLGQGLTYEQYF. CDR3 nucleotides: TGTGCCAGCAGCTTGGGTCAGGGACTAACCTACGAGCAGTACTTC.

CDR3 amino acids: CASSIWAGPNEKLFF. The CDR3 DNA sequence: TGTGCCAGTAGTATCTGGGCAGGTCCTAATGAAAAACTGTTTTTT. V usage is TRBV19 and J usage is TRBJ1-4, with no clear D. Trimming took off 3 bases at V and 3 bases at J, with 11 bases between the two ends. Germline lookup yields CDR1 LNHDA and CDR2 SQIVND (reference sequence). This CDR3 spans 15 amino acids.

The V call is TRBV7-8, the J call TRBJ2-7, with 8 bases lining up with TRBD1. Germline V gene sequence: CDR1 SGHVS, CDR2 FQNEAQ. V lost 7 bases to trimming and J lost 5 bases; unmatched junction nucleotides: 7. This CDR3 contains 13 residues. The CDR3 protein is CASTPVRGHEQYF. The CDR3 nucleotides read TGTGCCAGCACCCCCGTCAGGGGGCACGAGCAGTACTTC.

This chain links TRBV7-9 with TRBJ2-1; a weak D match, TRBD2 (6 bases). The germline V gene has CDR1 SEHNR and CDR2 FQNEAQ (reference sequence). V was cut by 5 bases and J by 7 bases, with 15 bases left in between. The CDR3 totals 14 residues. CDR3 protein: CASSRPGELNEQFF. The CDR3 nucleotides are TGTGCCAGCAGCCGGCCGGGAGAGTTGAATGAGCAGTTCTTC.

The chain joins TRBV10-3 to TRBJ1-5; D might be TRBD1 (6 bases). CDR3 length: 12 residues. Trimming removed 10 bases at V and 5 bases at J, with 12 bases between. Germline CDR1 and CDR2: ENHRY and SYGVKD. CDR3 protein: CATRGVDQPQHF. CDR3 nucleotide sequence: TGTGCCACTAGGGGGGTAGATCAGCCCCAGCATTTT.

The J gene is TRBJ2-7, the V gene TRBV21-1; the table's D call, TRBD2, has no DNA check behind it. TRBV21-1 is noted as a pseudogene. This CDR3 region has 19 residues. The CDR3 here is CASSKRGRVGTQRSYEQYF. CDR3 coding DNA: TGTGCCAGCAGCAAAAGGGGGAGGGTTGGCACTCAGCGCTCCTACGAGCAGTACTTC.

This clone was picked up one time. The chain combines TRBV9 with TRBJ2-7; 7 positions agree with TRBD2. The CDR3 is 15 residues long. J lost 3 bases, V lost 4 bases, and 10 bases had no gene match. Germline V CDR1 and CDR2: SGDLS, YYNGEE. The CDR3 coding sequence is TGTGCCAGCAGCCCCGCGACTAGCCCAAACTACGAGCAGTACTTC. It is translated as CASSPATSPNYEQYF.

The chain couples TRBV23-1 to TRBJ2-3; no reliable D call. TRBV23-1 is given ORF status, its function remaining uncertain. This CDR3 region has 18 residues. The V and J ends lost 0 bases and 1 base respectively, with 17 bases between them. The CDR3 DNA follows: TGCGCCAGCAGTCAATCGATTTTGACTGCCTTCGGCACAGATACGCAGTATTTT. Protein product: CASSQSILTAFGTDTQYF.

The chain employs TRBV7-9 and TRBJ2-1, with D tentatively TRBD2 (5 bases). The germline V and J ends were trimmed by 1 base and 10 bases, with 8 bases remaining between them. Germline V gene sequence: CDR1 SEHNR, CDR2 FQNEAQ (reference sequence). CDR3 length equals 12 residues. The CDR3: CASSLGLTEQFF. CDR3 DNA sequence: TGTGCCAGCAGCTTAGGACTAACGGAGCAGTTCTTC. Using reference TRBV7-9 and TRBJ2-1 for the parts outside the CDR3, the full variable domain is DTGVSQNPRHKITKRGQNVTFRCDPISEHNRLYWYRQTLGQGPEFLTYFQNEAQLEKSRLLSDRFSAERPKGSFSTLEIQRTEQGDSAMYLCASSLGLTEQFFGPGTRLTVL.

CDR3 nucleotides: TGTGCCAGCAGTGAAAGGGCCGCTAGCGTATTTGACAATGAGCAGTTCTTC. It translates to CASSERAASVFDNEQFF. The chain carries TRBV6-1 and TRBJ2-1; D perhaps matches TRBD2 (6 bases). Looked up from germline, CDR1 is MNHNS and CDR2 is SASEGT. V was cut by 2 bases and J by 5 bases, with 19 bases left in between. The CDR3 has 17 residues.

Remarks on this clone: The junction does not match germline at one end; this may be a read error. The chain is built from TRBV7-7 and TRBJ2-7; D possibly corresponds to TRBD2 (7 bases). This CDR3 spans 15 amino acids. Germline V CDR1 and CDR2: SSHAT, FNYEAQ (reference sequence). CDR3 in amino acids: CASSPEPGGTHEQYF. CDR3 DNA sequence: TGTGCTAGCAGCCCCGAACCGGGGGGCACCCACGAGCAGTACTTC.